The next 17 T cell receptor beta chains were all read from a single sample in a study of cytomegalovirus exposure and HLA in healthy donors. Primers: 60 Vbeta forward and 13 Jbeta reverse. Libraries were prepared by immunoSEQ multiplex PCR; TCRdb keeps only in-frame clonotypes and omits some of them. The sample includes roughly 90,000 clones, 82% of them seen just once. The specimen was PBMCs. These receptors were taken from a young man in good health and CMV-seropositive.

The J gene is TRBJ1-4, the V gene TRBV6-6; no firm D call. The CDR3 is made up of 10 amino acids. Germline-derived CDR1 and CDR2 are MNHNY and SVGAGI (reference sequence). Trimming removed 6 bases at V and 10 bases at J, with 6 bases between. In DNA form, the CDR3 reads TGTGCCAGCAGACTCGGAAAACTGTTTTTT. Protein: CASRLGKLFF.

The CDR3 DNA reads as TGTGCCAGCAGTGTCTACCCCCGCTATAATTCACCCCTCCACTTT. Amino acid sequence: CASSVYPRYNSPLHF. The rearrangement joins TRBV27 to TRBJ1-6; D gene uncertain. V was pared by 5 bases and J by 3 bases, with 11 bases between. The germline gives CDR1 MNHEY, CDR2 SMNVEV (reference sequence). The CDR3 extends over 15 amino acids.

J is TRBJ1-4 and V is TRBV28, with TRBD1 identical over 10 bases. Trimming took 2 bases from V and 5 from J; bases not matched to a gene: 2. Germline values: CDR1 MDHEN, CDR2 SYDVKM. This CDR3 has 15 amino acids. The CDR3 reads CASSLGGQGNEKLFF. CDR3 DNA sequence: TGTGCCAGCAGTTTAGGGGGACAGGGGAATGAAAAACTGTTTTTT. Using reference TRBV28 and TRBJ1-4 for the parts outside the CDR3, the full variable domain is DVKVTQSSRYLVKRTGEKVFLECVQDMDHENMFWYRQDPGLGLRLIYFSYDVKMKEKGDIPEGYSVSREKKERFSLILESASTNQTSMYLCASSLGGQGNEKLFFGSGTQLSVL.

The V and J genes are TRBV7-8 and TRBJ2-7; 11 nucleotides match TRBD2. The CDR3 totals 15 residues. The germline CDR1 and CDR2 sequences are SGHVS and FQNEAQ. V shed 5 bases, J shed 1 base, and the junction held 4 bases outside the gene matches. CDR3 nucleotides: TGTGCCAGCAGCATCGGGACTAGCGGTTCCTACGAGCAGTACTTC. It specifies CASSIGTSGSYEQYF.

This chain links TRBV28 with TRBJ2-1; D unresolved. CDR3 length: 14 residues. The germline CDR1 and CDR2 sequences are MDHEN and SYDVKM. V gave up 5 bases and J gave up 6 bases, with 14 bases separating them. The CDR3: CASSLRLKTNEQFF. For the CDR3, the DNA is TGTGCCAGCAGTCTTAGACTCAAAACCAATGAGCAGTTCTTC.

This chain links TRBV28 with TRBJ1-2, with 8 bases identical to TRBD1. The V gene end was trimmed by 2 bases and the J gene end by 4 bases; junction bases not matched to a gene: 3. This CDR3 spans 14 amino acids. Looked up from germline, CDR1 is MDHEN and CDR2 is SYDVKM. The CDR3 nucleotides are TGTGCCAGCAGTTTACAGGGGGCAGGCTATGGCTACACCTTC. Translating gives CASSLQGAGYGYTF.

The chain recombines TRBV6-5 with TRBJ2-7; 10 nucleotides align to TRBD2. Trimming took 8 bases from V and 6 from J; bases not matched to a gene: 7. The CDR3 spans 13 residues. The germline gives CDR1 MNHEY, CDR2 SVGAGI. Written as DNA, the CDR3 is TGTGCCAGCTGGCTAGCGGGAGAGAGCGAGCAGTACTTC. It yields the protein CASWLAGESEQYF.

As regards this clone: In the same sample, other DNA sequences code for this CDR3. V and J are TRBV2 and TRBJ1-5; 7 bases fit TRBD1. The V and J ends lost 5 bases and 5 bases, in that order; junction bases with no gene match: 3. CDR3 length equals 13 residues. The germline gives CDR1 SNHLY, CDR2 FYNNEI. The CDR3 coding sequence is TGTGCCAGCAGTCCGGGACAGTATCAGCCCCAGCATTTT. Translation: CASSPGQYQPQHF.

This rearrangement joins TRBV7-6 to TRBJ2-1, with D possibly being TRBD2 (6 bases). The V gene's germline CDR1 is SGHVS and CDR2 FNYEAQ. There are 13 residues in the CDR3. Trimming removed 0 bases at V and 8 bases at J, with 8 bases between. CDR3 nucleotides: TGTGCCAGCAGCTTAGCGCGGGGTTATGAGCAGTTCTTC. Translation: CASSLARGYEQFF.

This sequence joins TRBV5-5 and TRBJ1-4; D unresolved. CDR1 is SGHKS and CDR2 is YYEKEE in the germline V gene (reference sequence). Trimming pared 0 bases from V and 0 bases from J, leaving 15 bases between. The CDR3 is made up of 18 amino acids. The CDR3 region is CASSLEPRQVPTNEKLFF. DNA of the CDR3: TGTGCCAGCAGCTTGGAACCTCGTCAGGTGCCAACTAATGAAAAACTGTTTTTT.

The rearrangement uses TRBV4-3 and TRBJ1-4; D not certain. V lost 1 base, J lost 0 bases, and 6 bases lay in between. The length of the CDR3 is 15 residues. Germline V lookup: CDR1 LGHNA, CDR2 YSLEER. The CDR3 spells CASSQATTTNEKLFF. The CDR3 nucleotides are TGCGCCAGCAGCCAAGCGACTACAACTAATGAAAAACTGTTTTTT.

The chain uses TRBV5-4 and TRBJ1-1; TRBD1 aligns across 8 bases. The CDR3 is 13 residues long. Germline CDR1 and CDR2: SGHNT and YYREEE (reference sequence). The V segment lost 4 bases and the J segment 6 bases; nucleotides outside the gene matches: 5. The CDR3: CASSLKTGAEAFF. The DNA for the CDR3 is TGTGCCAGCAGCCTCAAGACAGGGGCTGAAGCTTTCTTT.

The chain employs TRBV30 and TRBJ2-7; TRBD2 matches 7 bases. The CDR3 sequence is 16 residues long. Trimming at V came to 3 bases and at J to 2 bases, leaving 13 bases not matched to a gene. Germline V gene lookup returns CDR1 GTSNPN and CDR2 SVGIG (reference sequence). The CDR3 DNA is TGTGCCTGGAGCTCCCTTACTAGCGCACTTCCCTACGAGCAGTACTTC. It is translated as CAWSSLTSALPYEQYF.

This clone has just a few counts. The rearrangement uses TRBV28 and TRBJ2-3, with a weak D call TRBD2 (5 bases). Trimming left V 2 bases short and J 4 bases short, with 7 bases between. This CDR3 is 13 amino acids long. Germline CDR1 MDHEN, CDR2 SYDVKM. The CDR3 sequence is CASSLEGADTQYF. The CDR3 nucleotides are TGTGCCAGCAGTTTAGAGGGAGCAGATACGCAGTATTTT.

The chain combines TRBV19 with TRBJ1-6; D is perhaps TRBD1 (5 bases). V shed 2 bases and J shed 4 bases, with 18 bases lying between them. CDR1 LNHDA and CDR2 SQIVND come from the germline V gene (reference sequence). The CDR3 sequence is 18 residues long. CDR3 nucleotide sequence: TGTGCCAGTAGTATATCCCGGGGGTCAAGGAATTATAATTCACCCCTCCACTTT. Protein: CASSISRGSRNYNSPLHF.

The gene calls are TRBV18 and TRBJ2-7, with D hard to call. Deletions cut 0 bases from V and 12 bases from J, with 18 bases between. Germline CDR1 reads KGHSH; CDR2 reads LQKENI. This CDR3 is built from 14 residues. The CDR3: CASSPPEQITTRYF. The CDR3 nucleotides read TGTGCCAGCTCACCACCGGAGCAAATTACGACGCGGTACTTC.

The chain couples TRBV5-1 to TRBJ2-3, with a weak D call TRBD2 (6 bases). Deletions cut 3 bases from V and 1 base from J, with 12 bases between. Germline CDR1 reads SGHRS; CDR2 reads YFSETQ. CDR3 length equals 15 residues. The DNA of the CDR3 is TGCGCCAGCAGCTCGGGGTGGGAGGGCACAGATACGCAGTATTTT. Encoded protein: CASSSGWEGTDTQYF.